This TCR beta chain was profiled in a study of CD8 T cells in ankylosing spondylitis. General observations from the study: Under 10 highly homologous variants formed a TCR beta motif that appeared characteristic of ankylosing spondylitis blood. Clones linked to disease, bearing a CD8+ phenotype, were relatively rare in peripheral blood. Matched ankylosing spondylitis synovial fluid reportedly contained a significantly enriched population of disease-linked clones.

As regards this clonotype: Its antigen is currently unknown.

Generation of TCR beta libraries employed quantitative 5'-RACE incorporating molecular barcodes. TCRdb analysed the 5' RACE reads with MiXCR anew, one entry per CDR3 protein. The data hold fewer than 400,000 distinct CDR3 sequences, with about 15% observed a single time. Sequencing was done on a sample of blood, either unsorted or a sorted T cell fraction (not recorded which). The receptor comes from a male donor with ankylosing spondylitis or in good health (not recorded which).

CDR3 sequence: CSATGTSGREGETQYF. CDR3 nucleotide sequence: TGCAGTGCAACGGGGACTAGCGGGAGGGAGGGTGAGACCCAGTACTTC. V gene TRBV20-1 combines with J gene TRBJ2-5; 16 bases are a match to TRBD2. The CDR3 covers 16 residues. V lost 6 bases, J lost 5 bases, and 9 bases stayed unmatched. CDR1 and CDR2 from the germline V gene are DFQATT and SNEGSKA (reference sequence).